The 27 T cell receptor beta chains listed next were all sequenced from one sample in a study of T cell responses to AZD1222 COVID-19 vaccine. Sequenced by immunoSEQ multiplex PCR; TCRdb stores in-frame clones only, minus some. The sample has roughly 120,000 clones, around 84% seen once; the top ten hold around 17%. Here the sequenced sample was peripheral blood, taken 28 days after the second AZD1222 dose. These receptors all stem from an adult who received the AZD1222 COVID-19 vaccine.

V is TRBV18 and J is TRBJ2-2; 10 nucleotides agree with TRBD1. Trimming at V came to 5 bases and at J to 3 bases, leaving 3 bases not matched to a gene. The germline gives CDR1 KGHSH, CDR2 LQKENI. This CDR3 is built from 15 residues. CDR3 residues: CASSTGTGDTGELFF. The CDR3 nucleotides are TGTGCCAGCTCAACCGGGACAGGGGACACCGGGGAGCTGTTTTTT.

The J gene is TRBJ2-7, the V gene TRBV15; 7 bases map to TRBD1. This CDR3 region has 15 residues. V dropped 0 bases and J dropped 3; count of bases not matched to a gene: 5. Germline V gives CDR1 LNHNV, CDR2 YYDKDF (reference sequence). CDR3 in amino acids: CATSREPGQSYEQYF. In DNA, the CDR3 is TGTGCCACCAGCAGAGAGCCGGGACAGAGCTACGAGCAGTACTTC.

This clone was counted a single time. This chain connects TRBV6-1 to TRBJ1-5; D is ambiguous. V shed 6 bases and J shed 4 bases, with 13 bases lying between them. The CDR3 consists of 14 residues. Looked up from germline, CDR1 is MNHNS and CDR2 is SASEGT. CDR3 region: CASSQSRRNQPQHF. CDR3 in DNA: TGTGCCAGCAGCCAGTCGAGACGGAATCAGCCCCAGCATTTT.

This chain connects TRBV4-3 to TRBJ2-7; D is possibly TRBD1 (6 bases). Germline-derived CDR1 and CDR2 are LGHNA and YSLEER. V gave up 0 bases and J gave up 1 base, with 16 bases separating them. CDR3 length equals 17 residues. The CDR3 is CASSQDWGRGHSYEQYF. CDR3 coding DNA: TGCGCCAGCAGCCAAGATTGGGGCAGGGGTCATTCCTACGAGCAGTACTTC.

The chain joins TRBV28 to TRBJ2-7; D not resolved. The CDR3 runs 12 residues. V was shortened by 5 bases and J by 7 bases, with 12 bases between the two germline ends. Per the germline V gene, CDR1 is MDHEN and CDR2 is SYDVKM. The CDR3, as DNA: TGTGCCAGCAGTGCTGCCTTCGGGGAGCAGTACTTC. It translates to CASSAAFGEQYF. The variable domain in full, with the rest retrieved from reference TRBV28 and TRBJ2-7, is DVKVTQSSRYLVKRTGEKVFLECVQDMDHENMFWYRQDPGLGLRLIYFSYDVKMKEKGDIPEGYSVSREKKERFSLILESASTNQTSMYLCASSAAFGEQYFGPGTRLTVT.

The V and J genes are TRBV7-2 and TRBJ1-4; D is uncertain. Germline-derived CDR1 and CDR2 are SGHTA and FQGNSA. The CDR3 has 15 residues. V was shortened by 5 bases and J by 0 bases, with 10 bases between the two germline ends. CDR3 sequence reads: CASSPQPTTNEKLFF. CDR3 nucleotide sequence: TGTGCCAGCAGCCCCCAGCCGACAACTAATGAAAAACTGTTTTTT. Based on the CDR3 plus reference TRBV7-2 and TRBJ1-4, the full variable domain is GAGVSQSPSNKVTEKGKDVELRCDPISGHTALYWYRQSLGQGLEFLIYFQGNSAPDKSGLPSDRFSAERTGGSVSTLTIQRTQQEDSAVYLCASSPQPTTNEKLFFGSGTQLSVL.

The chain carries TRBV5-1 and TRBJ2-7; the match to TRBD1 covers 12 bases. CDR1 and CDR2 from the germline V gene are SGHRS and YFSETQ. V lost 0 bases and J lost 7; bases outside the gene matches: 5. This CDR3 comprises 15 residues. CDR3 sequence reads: CASSLGDRGLREQYF. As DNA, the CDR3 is TGCGCCAGCAGCTTGGGGGACAGGGGGCTGCGGGAGCAGTACTTC.

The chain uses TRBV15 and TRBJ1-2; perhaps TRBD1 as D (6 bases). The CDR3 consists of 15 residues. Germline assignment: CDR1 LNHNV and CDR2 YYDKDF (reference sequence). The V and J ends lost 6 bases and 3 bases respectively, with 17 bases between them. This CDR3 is CATREEGTPDYGYTF. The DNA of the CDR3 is TGTGCCACCAGGGAAGAGGGGACACCTGACTATGGCTACACCTTC.

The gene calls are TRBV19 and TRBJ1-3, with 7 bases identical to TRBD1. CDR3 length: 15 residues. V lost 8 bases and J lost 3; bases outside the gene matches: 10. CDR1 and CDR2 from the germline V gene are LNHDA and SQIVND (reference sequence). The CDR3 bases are TGTGCCAGTCAAAGGGGGCCGAGCGTTGGAAACACCATATATTTT. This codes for CASQRGPSVGNTIYF.

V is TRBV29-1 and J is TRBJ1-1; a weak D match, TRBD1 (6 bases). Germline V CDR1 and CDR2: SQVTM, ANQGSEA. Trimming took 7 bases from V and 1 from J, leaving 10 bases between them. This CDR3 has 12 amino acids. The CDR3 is CSALDRNTEAFF. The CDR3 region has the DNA TGCAGCGCCCTGGACAGGAACACTGAAGCTTTCTTT.

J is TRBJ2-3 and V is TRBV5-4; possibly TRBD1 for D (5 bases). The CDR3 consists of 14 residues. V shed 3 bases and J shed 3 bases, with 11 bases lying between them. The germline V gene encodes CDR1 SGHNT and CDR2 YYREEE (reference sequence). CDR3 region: CASSSGQMTDTQYF. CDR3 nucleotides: TGTGCCAGCAGCTCAGGACAAATGACAGATACGCAGTATTTT.

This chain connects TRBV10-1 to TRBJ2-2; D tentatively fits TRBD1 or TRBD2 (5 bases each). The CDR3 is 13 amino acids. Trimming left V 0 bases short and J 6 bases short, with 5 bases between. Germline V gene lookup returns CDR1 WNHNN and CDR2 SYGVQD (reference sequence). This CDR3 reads CASSESGAGELFF. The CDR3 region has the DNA TGCGCCAGCAGTGAGTCGGGGGCCGGGGAGCTGTTTTTT.

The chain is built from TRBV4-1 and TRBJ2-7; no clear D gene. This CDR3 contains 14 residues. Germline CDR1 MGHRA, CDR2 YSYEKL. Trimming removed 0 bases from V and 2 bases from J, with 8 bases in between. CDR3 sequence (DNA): TGCGCCAGCAGCCAAGAATGGCAGGCCTACGAGCAGTACTTC. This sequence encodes CASSQEWQAYEQYF.

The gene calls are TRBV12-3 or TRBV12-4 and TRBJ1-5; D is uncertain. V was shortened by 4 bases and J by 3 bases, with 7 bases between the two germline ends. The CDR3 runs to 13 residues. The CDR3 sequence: CASSSANNQPQHF. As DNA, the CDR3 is TGTGCCAGCAGTTCCGCCAACAATCAGCCCCAGCATTTT.

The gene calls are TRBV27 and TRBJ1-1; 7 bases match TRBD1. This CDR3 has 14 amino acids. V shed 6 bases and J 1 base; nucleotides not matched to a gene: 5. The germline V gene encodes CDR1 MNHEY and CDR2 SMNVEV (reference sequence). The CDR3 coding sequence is TGTGCCAGCAGAAAGACAGGGAAGAACACTGAAGCTTTCTTT. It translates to CASRKTGKNTEAFF.

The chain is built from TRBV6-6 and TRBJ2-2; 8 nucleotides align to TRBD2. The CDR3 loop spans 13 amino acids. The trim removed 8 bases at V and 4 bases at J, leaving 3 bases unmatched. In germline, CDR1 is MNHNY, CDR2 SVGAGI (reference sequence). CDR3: CASERESTGELFF. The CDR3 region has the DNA TGTGCCAGCGAGCGGGAGAGCACCGGGGAGCTGTTTTTT.

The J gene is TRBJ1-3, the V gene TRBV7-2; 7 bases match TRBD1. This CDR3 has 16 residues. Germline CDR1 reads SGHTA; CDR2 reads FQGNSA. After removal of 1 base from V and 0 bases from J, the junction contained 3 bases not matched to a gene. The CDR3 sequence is CASSLVTGVSGNTIYF. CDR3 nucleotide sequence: TGTGCCAGCAGCTTAGTAACAGGGGTCTCTGGAAACACCATATATTTT.

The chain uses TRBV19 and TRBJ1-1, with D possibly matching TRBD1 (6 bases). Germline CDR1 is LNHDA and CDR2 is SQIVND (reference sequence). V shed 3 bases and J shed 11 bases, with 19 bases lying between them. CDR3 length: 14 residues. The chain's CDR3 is CASSILDRNKVAFF. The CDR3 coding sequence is TGTGCCAGTAGTATCCTTGACAGGAATAAAGTGGCTTTCTTT.

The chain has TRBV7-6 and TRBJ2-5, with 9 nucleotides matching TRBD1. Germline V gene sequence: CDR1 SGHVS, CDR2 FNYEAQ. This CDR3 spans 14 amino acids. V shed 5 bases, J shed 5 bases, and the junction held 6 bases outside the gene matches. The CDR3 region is CASSPGQGRETQYF. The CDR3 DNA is TGTGCCAGCAGCCCGGGACAGGGTCGGGAGACCCAGTACTTC.

CDR3 residues: CASGQGGSYEQYF. The DNA of the CDR3 is TGTGCCAGCGGGCAAGGGGGCTCCTACGAGCAGTACTTC. V gene TRBV7-9 combines with J gene TRBJ2-7, with D tentatively TRBD1 (6 bases). Trimming took 8 bases from V and 0 from J, leaving 11 bases between them. The CDR3 has 13 residues. The V gene's germline CDR1 is SEHNR and CDR2 FQNEAQ (reference sequence).

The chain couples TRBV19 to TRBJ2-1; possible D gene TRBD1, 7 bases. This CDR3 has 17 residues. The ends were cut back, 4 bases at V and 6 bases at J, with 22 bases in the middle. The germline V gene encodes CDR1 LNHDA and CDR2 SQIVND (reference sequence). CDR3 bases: TGTGCCAGTAGTAGACTTCTTCAGGGGGGATTGGGCAATGAGCAGTTCTTC. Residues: CASSRLLQGGLGNEQFF.

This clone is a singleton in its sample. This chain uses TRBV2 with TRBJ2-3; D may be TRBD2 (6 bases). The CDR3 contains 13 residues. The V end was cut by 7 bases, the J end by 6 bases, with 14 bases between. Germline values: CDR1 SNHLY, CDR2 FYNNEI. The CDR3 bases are TGTGCCAGCATGGGGGGAGTCCGCGATACGCAGTATTTT. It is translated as CASMGGVRDTQYF.

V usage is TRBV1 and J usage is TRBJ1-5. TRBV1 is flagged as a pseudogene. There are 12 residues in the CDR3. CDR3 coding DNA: TGCACCATTATAATCGGCAATCAGCCCCAGCATTTT. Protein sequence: CTIIIGNQPQHF.

CDR3 region: CASSGRQGGEKLFF. For the CDR3, the DNA is TGTGCCAGTAGTGGGCGGCAGGGCGGTGAAAAACTGTTTTTT. The V call is TRBV19, the J call TRBJ1-4; D may be TRBD1 (5 bases). The germline V gene encodes CDR1 LNHDA and CDR2 SQIVND (reference sequence). Trimming removed 5 bases from V and 7 bases from J, with 14 bases in between. The CDR3 is 14 amino acids.

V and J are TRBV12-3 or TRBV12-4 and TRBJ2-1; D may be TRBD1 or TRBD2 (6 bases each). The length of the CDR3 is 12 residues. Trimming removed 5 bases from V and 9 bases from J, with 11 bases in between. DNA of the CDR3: TGTGCCAGCAGTAGGGGGGATGGTGAGCAGTTCTTC. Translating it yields CASSRGDGEQFF.

In DNA form, the CDR3 reads TGTGCCAGCATCCAGGACAGTCCCAAAAACATTCAGTACTTC. It codes for CASIQDSPKNIQYF. V is TRBV21-1 and J is TRBJ2-4; the D call TRBD1 from the table was never checked on the DNA. TRBV21-1 is labeled a pseudogene. The CDR3 contains 14 residues.

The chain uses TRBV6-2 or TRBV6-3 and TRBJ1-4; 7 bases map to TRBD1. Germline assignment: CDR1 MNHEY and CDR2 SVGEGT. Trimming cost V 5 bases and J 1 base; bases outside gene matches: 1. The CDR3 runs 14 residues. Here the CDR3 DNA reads TGTGCCAGCAGTCGACAGGGAACTAATGAAAAACTGTTTTTT. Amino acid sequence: CASSRQGTNEKLFF.